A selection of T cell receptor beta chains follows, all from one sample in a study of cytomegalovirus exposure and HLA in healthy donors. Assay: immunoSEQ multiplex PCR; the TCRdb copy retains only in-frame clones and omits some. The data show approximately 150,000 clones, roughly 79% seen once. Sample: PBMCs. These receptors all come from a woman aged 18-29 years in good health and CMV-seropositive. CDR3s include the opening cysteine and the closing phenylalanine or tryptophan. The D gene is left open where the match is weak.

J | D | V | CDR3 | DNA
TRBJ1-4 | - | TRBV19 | CASSISGGGEKLFF | TGTGCCAGTAGTATATCGGGCGGCGGGGAAAAACTGTTTTTT
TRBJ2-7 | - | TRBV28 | CASSRTAAIYEQYF | TGTGCCAGCAGTCGGACAGCCGCGATCTACGAGCAGTACTTC
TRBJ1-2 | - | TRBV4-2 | CASSQEDSHNYGYTF | TGTGCCAGCAGCCAGGAGGACAGCCACAACTATGGCTACACCTTC
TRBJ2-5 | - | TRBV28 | CASSPSLAGKETQYF | TGTGCCAGCAGTCCGAGCCTTGCGGGGAAAGAGACCCAGTACTTC
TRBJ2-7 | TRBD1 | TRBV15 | CATSRDNAGGDYPSEQYF | TGTGCCACCAGCAGAGATAACGCAGGGGGCGATTACCCTTCCGAGCAGTACTTC
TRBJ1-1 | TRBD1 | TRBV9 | CASSVAGQENTEAFF | TGTGCCAGCAGCGTAGCGGGACAGGAGAACACTGAAGCTTTCTTT
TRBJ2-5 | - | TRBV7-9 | CASSRITDSLETQYF | TGTGCCAGCAGTCGAATAACCGACAGTCTGGAGACCCAGTACTTC
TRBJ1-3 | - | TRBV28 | CASRYSGEPLWAGNTIYF | TGTGCCAGCAGATATTCCGGGGAGCCCCTGTGGGCTGGAAACACCATATATTTT
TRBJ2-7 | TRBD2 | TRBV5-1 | CASSLGLAGGTPYEQYF | TGCGCCAGCAGCTTGGGACTAGCGGGGGGGACCCCCTACGAGCAGTACTTC
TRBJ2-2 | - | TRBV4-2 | CASSYGGTQAGELFF | TGTGCCAGCAGCTATGGGGGGACCCAGGCCGGGGAGCTGTTTTTT
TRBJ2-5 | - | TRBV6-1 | CASSAPRKEVETQYF | TGTGCCAGCAGTGCCCCCCGCAAGGAGGTGGAGACCCAGTACTTC
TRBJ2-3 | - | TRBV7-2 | CASSLGALSSTDTQYF | TGTGCCAGCAGCTTAGGGGCTCTCTCGTCCACAGATACGCAGTATTTT
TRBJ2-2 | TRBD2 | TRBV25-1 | CASSELLAGGSGGELFF | TGTGCCAGCAGTGAATTATTAGCGGGGGGGTCCGGCGGGGAGCTGTTTTTT
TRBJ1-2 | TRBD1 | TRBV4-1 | CASSSILRTGGNYGYTF | TGCGCCAGCAGCTCAATACTCAGGACAGGGGGGAACTATGGCTACACCTTC
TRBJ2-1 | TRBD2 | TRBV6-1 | CASSVNSGGNSYNEQFF | TGTGCCAGCAGTGTGAATAGCGGGGGGAACTCCTACAATGAGCAGTTCTTC
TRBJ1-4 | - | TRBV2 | CASSGSVRGNEKLFF | TGTGCCAGCAGTGGTTCCGTTAGGGGCAATGAAAAACTGTTTTTT
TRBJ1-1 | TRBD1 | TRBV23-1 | CASSQRTGRGGNTEAFF | TGCGCCAGCAGCCAAAGGACAGGGAGAGGGGGGAACACTGAAGCTTTCTTT
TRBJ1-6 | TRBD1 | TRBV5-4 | CASSRGTGNSPLHF | TGTGCCAGCAGCCGCGGGACAGGGAATTCACCCCTCCACTTT
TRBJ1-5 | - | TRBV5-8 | CASSLGWDTPFNQPQHF | TGTGCCAGCAGCTTGGGTTGGGACACTCCTTTCAATCAGCCCCAGCATTTT
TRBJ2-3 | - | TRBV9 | CASSLAGVGSTDTQYF | TGTGCCAGCAGCCTAGCCGGGGTGGGATCCACAGATACGCAGTATTTT
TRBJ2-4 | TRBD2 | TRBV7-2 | CASSGTSGGALAKNIQYF | TGTGCCAGCAGCGGGACTAGCGGGGGGGCCTTAGCCAAAAACATTCAGTACTTC
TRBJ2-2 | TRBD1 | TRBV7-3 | CATQDRVDGELFF | TGTGCCACCCAGGACAGGGTAGACGGGGAGCTGTTTTTT